What follows are 12 T cell receptor beta chains derived from one specimen sequenced in a study of shared clonotypes between healthy human individuals. The method was immunoSEQ multiplex PCR; TCRdb's version includes in-frame clones alone and lacks a portion of them. The sample contains 450,000 to 650,000 clones, roughly four fifths of which appear only once. Source material: PBMCs. Receptor source: a woman in her forties in good health. Some clones in this sample may be carry-over from other donors' samples.

The chain joins TRBV29-1 to TRBJ2-1; 12 bases are a match to TRBD2. This CDR3 spans 15 amino acids. J lost 8 bases, V lost 6 bases, and 11 bases had no gene match. CDR1 is SQVTM, CDR2 ANQGSEA, per germline. In DNA, the CDR3 is TGCAGCGTCAGATGGACTAGCGGGATGAGCTATGAGCAGTTCTTC. Translating it yields CSVRWTSGMSYEQFF.

The V and J genes are TRBV27 and TRBJ2-4, with D perhaps assigned TRBD1 or TRBD2 (5 bases each). The CDR3 covers 15 residues. Germline loops: CDR1 MNHEY, CDR2 SMNVEV (reference sequence). Trimming removed 6 bases from V and 1 base from J, with 13 bases in between. The CDR3 loop reads CASRRGEGAKNIQYF. In DNA form, the CDR3 reads TGTGCCAGCAGGAGGGGAGAAGGGGCCAAAAACATTCAGTACTTC.

The V and J genes are TRBV7-9 and TRBJ2-6; TRBD1 aligns across 10 bases. The germline V gene has CDR1 SEHNR and CDR2 FQNEAQ (reference sequence). This CDR3 region has 17 residues. V was pared by 5 bases and J by 1 base, with 5 bases of the junction left unmatched. The CDR3 DNA follows: TGTGCCAGCAGCCCCGGGACAGGGGTTTCTGGGGCCAACGTCCTGACTTTC. Translated: CASSPGTGVSGANVLTF. The variable domain in full, with the rest retrieved from reference TRBV7-9 and TRBJ2-6, is DTGVSQNPRHKITKRGQNVTFRCDPISEHNRLYWYRQTLGQGPEFLTYFQNEAQLEKSRLLSDRFSAERPKGSFSTLEIQRTEQGDSAMYLCASSPGTGVSGANVLTFGAGSRLTVL.

The chain uses TRBV10-3 and TRBJ2-2; the D gene is possibly TRBD1 (8 bases). From germline, CDR1 is ENHRY and CDR2 SYGVKD. The germline V and J ends were trimmed by 10 bases and 5 bases, with 14 bases remaining between them. The CDR3 loop spans 13 amino acids. CDR3 nucleotides: TGTGCCACTGGACAGGGAGGGACCGGGGAGCTGTTTTTT. Its translation is CATGQGGTGELFF.

The chain links TRBV6-6 to TRBJ2-7, with unresolved D. V was cut by 3 bases and J by 0 bases, with 9 bases left in between. Germline lookup yields CDR1 MNHNY and CDR2 SVGAGI (reference sequence). The CDR3 has 14 amino acids. CDR3 DNA sequence: TGTGCCAGCAGTTATCTGGGGTACTCCTACGAGCAGTACTTC. Translated: CASSYLGYSYEQYF.

The chain recombines TRBV5-1 with TRBJ2-7, with D hard to call. Trimming took off 0 bases at V and 0 bases at J, with 13 bases between the two ends. There are 16 residues in the CDR3. The germline V gene encodes CDR1 SGHRS and CDR2 YFSETQ. CDR3 loop: CASSLAYGFSSYEQYF. The CDR3 coding sequence is TGCGCCAGCAGCTTGGCCTATGGGTTTAGCTCCTACGAGCAGTACTTC.

The genes are TRBV4-1 and TRBJ2-7, with TRBD2 matching 8 bases. J gave up 3 bases and V 8 bases, and 15 bases lay outside the gene matches. The CDR3 is made up of 16 amino acids. Germline V gene lookup returns CDR1 MGHRA and CDR2 YSYEKL. CDR3 region: CASLEEREYRIYEQYF. In DNA, the CDR3 is TGCGCCAGCCTCGAGGAGCGGGAGTATCGAATCTACGAGCAGTACTTC.

This clone has just a few counts. This chain connects TRBV6-5 to TRBJ2-2; D possibly corresponds to TRBD1 (5 bases). CDR1 and CDR2 from the germline V gene are MNHEY and SVGAGI. The CDR3 runs 14 residues. Deletions cut 6 bases from V and 6 bases from J, with 14 bases between. CDR3: CASSPKGWSGELFF. For the CDR3, the DNA is TGTGCCAGCAGCCCGAAGGGGTGGTCCGGGGAGCTGTTTTTT.

The chain couples TRBV1 to TRBJ1-5. TRBV1 is a pseudogene locus. The CDR3 spans 15 residues. In DNA form, the CDR3 reads TGCACCAGCAGCCAACCTTGGGGGACGGATCAGCCCCAGCATTTT. It encodes CTSSQPWGTDQPQHF.

This chain links TRBV7-2 with TRBJ2-5; D unclear. With 5 bases removed from V and 5 bases from J, the gap between germline ends came to 9 bases. CDR1 and CDR2 from the germline V gene are SGHTA and FQGNSA. The CDR3 is made up of 12 amino acids. CDR3 coding DNA: TGTGCCAGCAGCGCCCTCAGGGAGACCCAGTACTTC. Its translation: CASSALRETQYF.

The gene calls are TRBV4-2 and TRBJ2-3; 9 bases match TRBD2. V shed 0 bases, J shed 0 bases, and the junction held 10 bases outside the gene matches. This CDR3 spans 19 amino acids. Germline assignment: CDR1 LGHNA and CDR2 YNFKEQ. Here the CDR3 DNA reads TGTGCCAGCAGCCAAGATATGAGACTAGCGGATTCTAGCACAGATACGCAGTATTTT. This gives the protein CASSQDMRLADSSTDTQYF.

The gene calls are TRBV27 and TRBJ2-3; D gene unclear. Germline lookup yields CDR1 MNHEY and CDR2 SMNVEV (reference sequence). This CDR3 spans 11 amino acids. V was shortened by 4 bases and J by 7 bases, with 6 bases between the two germline ends. The CDR3, as DNA: TGTGCCAGCAGTTCCGGTTATACGCAGTATTTT. Amino acids: CASSSGYTQYF.